One T cell receptor beta chain is described in this entry. Antigen specificity is unknown. This sample is part of a study of siplizumab effects on memory and regulatory T cells. The germline V gene has CDR1 MGHDK and CDR2 SYGVNS. The CDR3 has 12 residues. V was trimmed by 2 bases and J by 5 bases, leaving 3 bases between them. Findings and limits, study-wide: Siplizumab led to significantly less abundant alloreactive sequences that could be traced back to unstimulated CD4+ memory cells. Suppressive function of proliferating Tregs from siplizumab cultures was not confirmed. It seemed that naive T cells were more diverse than memory cells and were major contributors to the alloresponse. The study found that mappable alloreactive CD4+ clones averaged about 70% Treg-derived with siplizumab and around 25% in controls.

The table came from immunoSEQ multiplex PCR; TCRdb's copy has only in-frame clones and leaves some out. The sample lists 99,000 or so clones; 90% to 95% were seen once. Sequenced: non-Treg CD4+ T cells sorted from blood. The clonotype was recovered from a human donor in good health. The V gene is TRBV25-1, the J gene TRBJ1-4; no firm D call. DNA for the CDR3: TGTGCCAGCAGTGAAATAAATGAAAAACTGTTTTTT. It specifies CASSEINEKLFF.